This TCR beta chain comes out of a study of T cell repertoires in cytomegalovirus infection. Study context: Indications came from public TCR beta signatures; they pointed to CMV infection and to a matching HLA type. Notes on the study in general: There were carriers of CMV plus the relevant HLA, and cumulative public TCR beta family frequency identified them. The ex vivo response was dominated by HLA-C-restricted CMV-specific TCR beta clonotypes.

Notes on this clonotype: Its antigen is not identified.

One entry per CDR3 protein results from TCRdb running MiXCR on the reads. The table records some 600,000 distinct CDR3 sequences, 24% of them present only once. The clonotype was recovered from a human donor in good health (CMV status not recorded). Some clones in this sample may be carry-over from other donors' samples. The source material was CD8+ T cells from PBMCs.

Here the CDR3 reads CASWTSGGGDEQFF. CDR3 DNA: TGTGCCAGTTGGACTAGCGGGGGCGGAGATGAGCAGTTCTTC. The chain joins TRBV2 to TRBJ2-1; 13 bases map to TRBD2. Losses at the gene ends were 9 bases for V and 8 bases for J; bases not matched to a gene: 7. Germline CDR1 reads SNHLY; CDR2 reads FYNNEI. The CDR3 runs 14 residues.